These T cell receptor beta chains were read from a single sample in a study of PD-1 blockade in classical Hodgkin lymphoma. Some clones are missing from TCRdb's copy, which holds only in-frame ones; the method was immunoSEQ multiplex PCR. The sample consists of around 21,000 clones, about four fifths of them appearing once. Sample: CD8+ T cells from blood, taken before the fourth cycle of nivolumab. Receptor source: a human donor with classical Hodgkin lymphoma. Each CDR3 is given without its conserved first and last residue.

v_gene	CDR3aa
TRBV6-1	ASSESEAGSYEQY
TRBV7-9	ASSLDLSGQH
TRBV29-1	SAYLKITGELF
TRBV28	ASSFPLGNYGYT
TRBV7-9	ASSLVRKDRGYPYEQF
TRBV4-1	ASSPLTGGTYEQY
TRBV30	AWNRPDRDFYEQY
TRBV7-3	ASSLSGSSYEQY
TRBV6-1	ASSEGTGKANTGELF
TRBV6-4	ASSERDVPTGELF
TRBV30	ARDGNSGNTIY
TRBV27	ASSLGGISNYGYT
TRBV6-1	ASSERTGIQPQH
TRBV9	ASSPEPGPSPPGANVLT
TRBV7-6	ASSQNAMSYNEQF
TRBV9	ASSNTENYGYT
TRBV4-1	ASSQDWGGNQPQH
TRBV5-6	ASSLEGGYGYT
TRBV27	ASSPGYRVYGYT
TRBV7-9	ASSSPQAAGVSEQF
TRBV27	ASSLQGIETEAF
TRBV25-1	ASSPGTSGDNEQF
TRBV27	ASSFNRNYEQY
TRBV7-9	ASSESGGAGYEQY
TRBV30	AYSEDRATGELF
TRBV18	ASSPPVGGGTQETQY
TRBV25-1	ASSAPSTVHPWGYT
TRBV5-1	ASTRDRRYSGANVLT
TRBV6-6	ASSYVWNTEAF
TRBV27	ASSSGPYEQY
TRBV9	ASSNRTGIYGYT
TRBV2	ASSEGSLAKNIQY
TRBV7-6	ASSFIAQGADTIY
TRBV9	ASSVTGATEAF
TRBV18	ASSPGQFRGANVLT
TRBV5-6	ASSPGQGPDTQY
TRBV6-1	ASSARRDSSTGQY
TRBV5-4	ASSFSTGWGYT
TRBV7-8	ASRPRGTTNEKLF